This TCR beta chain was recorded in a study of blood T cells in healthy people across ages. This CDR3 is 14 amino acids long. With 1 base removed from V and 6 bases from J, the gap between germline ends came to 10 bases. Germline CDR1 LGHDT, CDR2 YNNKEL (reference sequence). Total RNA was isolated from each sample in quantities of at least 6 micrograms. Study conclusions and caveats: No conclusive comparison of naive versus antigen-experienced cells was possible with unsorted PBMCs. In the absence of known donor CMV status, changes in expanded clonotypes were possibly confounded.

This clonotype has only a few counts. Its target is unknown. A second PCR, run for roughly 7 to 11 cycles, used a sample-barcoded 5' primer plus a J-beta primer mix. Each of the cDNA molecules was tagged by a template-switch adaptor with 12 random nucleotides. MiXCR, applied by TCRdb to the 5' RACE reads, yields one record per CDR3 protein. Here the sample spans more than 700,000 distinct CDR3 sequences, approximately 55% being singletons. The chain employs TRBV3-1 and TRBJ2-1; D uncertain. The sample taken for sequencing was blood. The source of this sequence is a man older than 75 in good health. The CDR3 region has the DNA TGTGCCAGCAGCCAAGTCCGAACTCGCAATGAGCAGTTCTTC. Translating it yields CASSQVRTRNEQFF.